This T cell receptor beta chain was retrieved from a study of blood T cell repertoires in COVID-19. Whole-study context: The origin of the acute and convalescent COVID-19 samples was the United States, Italy and Spain. The analysed material was cDNA or gDNA that came from T cells, B-cell-depleted T cells, or PBMCs.

TCRdb's table, derived via immunoSEQ multiplex PCR, lists solely in-frame clones and lacks some. The sample lists hundreds of thousands of clones, roughly nine tenths occurring once. Patients at the Seattle site were enrolled during active infection and followed longitudinally. This CDR3 has 14 amino acids. J gave up 4 bases and V 0 bases, and 2 bases lay outside the gene matches. Germline CDR1 is MNHNS and CDR2 is SASEGT. V is TRBV6-1 and J is TRBJ1-2, with 7 bases identical to TRBD1. The sequenced sample consisted of peripheral blood. This TCR derives from a woman between 45 and 60 years old with COVID-19, enrolled during active disease. The CDR3 DNA reads TGTGCCAGCAGTGAAGCAAGGGGGCCCTATGGCTACACCTTC. Its protein is CASSEARGPYGYTF.